This T cell receptor beta chain was sequenced in a study of persistence of HIV-infected CD4 T cells. Study overall: Anti-CD3/anti-CD28 stimulation activated a higher proportion of cells than antigen stimulation, with lower memory fraction.

This nonspecific control used anti-CD3/anti-CD28 bead stimulation of CD4+ T cells. Sorting selected CD4+ T cells upregulating both CD40 ligand and CD69. Donors were HIV-1-infected adults who began suppressive ART during chronic infection. For at least 4 years, plasma HIV-1 RNA was undetectable (<50 copies/mL). With respect to this clone: No antigen is known for it.

Germline values: CDR1 SGHRS, CDR2 YFSETQ. V was pared by 4 bases and J by 6 bases, with 14 bases between. The CDR3 contains 15 residues. This was the immunoSEQ version 4 assay in survey mode. Each sample used up to 1 ug genomic DNA diluted to 10 ng/uL. The method was immunoSEQ multiplex PCR; TCRdb's version includes in-frame clones alone and lacks a portion of them. The data hold tens of thousands of clones, with 88% observed a single time. Sequencing used CD4+ T cells sorted from PBMCs after roughly 18-hour stimulation, obtained from a patient who received antiretroviral therapy. This sequence originates from an adult woman with HIV who was CMV-seropositive. This chain connects TRBV5-1 to TRBJ1-6; tentatively, D is TRBD1 (5 bases). CDR3 in DNA: TGCGCCAGCAGCGCACAGGAGAATCGTAATTCACCCCTCCACTTT. This sequence encodes CASSAQENRNSPLHF.